The clone carrying this T cell receptor beta chain was counted between two and nine times. What it binds is unknown. Time point of the sample: newly diagnosed GD, antithyroid drugs for less than 3 months. PBMC-derived RNA was used for the TCR library. This sample stems from a study of regulatory T cells in long-lasting Graves disease. Overall study context: Under 3 months of antithyroid drugs had been taken by newly diagnosed Graves' patients. Study-level results: Persistent disease was associated with favored TRBV28 usage and with favored use of TRBJ1-2 and TRBJ2-5. Clonotypes that were public and shared totalled fewer than 3,500 in persistent patients versus 750 to 1,000 in new patients.

Arm-PCR of CDR3 regions with iRepertoire HTBI primers generated TCR beta libraries. MiXCR, run by TCRdb on the multiplex PCR reads, gives a single entry per CDR3 protein. In the table there are roughly 420,000 distinct CDR3 sequences, about 15% of which are singletons. The CDR3 contains 15 residues. Looked up from germline, CDR1 is MNHEY and CDR2 is SVGEGT. V lost 5 bases and J lost 4, with 17 bases in between. These data were also reused for a study on T cells in Graves' hyperthyroidism and ophthalmopathy. That work adds: Ophthalmopathy and stable hyperthyroidism were told apart by a 13 V-J model.

This TCR derives from a woman between 50 and 59 years old with Graves disease. This chain joins TRBV6-2 or TRBV6-3 and TRBJ1-2, with D possibly being TRBD1 (5 bases). Specimen: peripheral blood mononuclear cells (PBMCs), collected at new diagnosis, from a patient treated with antithyroid drugs. CDR3 in amino acids: CASSQGLPRSYGYTF. The CDR3 DNA reads as TGTGCCAGCAGTCAGGGTCTACCCCGGAGCTATGGCTACACCTTC.